These T cell receptor beta chains were read from a single sample in a study of T cell changes during pregnancy in multiple sclerosis. The repertoire was sequenced with immunoSEQ multiplex PCR; TCRdb's copy has only in-frame clones and lacks some. The table has 69,000 or so clones, 92% seen once. The input for sequencing was peripheral blood, taken before pregnancy. The receptor source for this set is a female donor with multiple sclerosis, enrolled in a pregnancy study. Each CDR3 is given with its conserved first and last residue. D genes are given only for firm matches. Size is omitted from some rows. Given values are once, few, many or a class for expanded clones.

size | J | V | D | DNA | CDR3
NA | TRBJ1-2 | TRBV12-5 | TRBD1 | TGTGCTAGTGGTTTGCCCTCAGGGACAGGGGACGGCTACACCTTC | CASGLPSGTGDGYTF
NA | TRBJ1-1 | TRBV6-5 | NA | TGTGCCAGCAGTTCGGACTTGTGGAACACTGAAGCTTTCTTT | CASSSDLWNTEAFF
NA | TRBJ1-1 | TRBV9 | NA | TGTGCCAGCAGCGTAGAAACGGGGAACACTGAAGCTTTCTTT | CASSVETGNTEAFF
NA | TRBJ1-5 | TRBV6-5 | NA | TGTGCCAGCAGTCCCACACGGGGTCAGCCCCAGCATTTT | CASSPTRGQPQHF
NA | TRBJ2-7 | TRBV13 | NA | TGTGCCAGCAGCTTAAGGGGGTACGAGCAGTACTTC | CASSLRGYEQYF
NA | TRBJ1-2 | TRBV4-3 | NA | TGCGCCAGCAGCCAAGATTTCCAGGGTAGTGATGGCTACACCTTC | CASSQDFQGSDGYTF
NA | TRBJ1-2 | TRBV28 | NA | TGTGCCAGCAGTGCTGTCCCGGTAACGGGAAGCTATGGCTACACCTTC | CASSAVPVTGSYGYTF
NA | TRBJ2-3 | TRBV9 | NA | TGTGCCAGCAGCGTAGGAGGGACACCCGGGGATACGCAGTATTTT | CASSVGGTPGDTQYF
NA | TRBJ2-5 | TRBV4-2 | NA | TGTGCCAGCAGCCAAGATTACAGAAAAGAGACCCAGTACTTC | CASSQDYRKETQYF
NA | TRBJ1-4 | TRBV2 | NA | TGTGCCAGCAGACCCTACCTAGCAACTAATGAAAAACTGTTTTTT | CASRPYLATNEKLFF
NA | TRBJ2-7 | TRBV7-3 | NA | TGTGCCAGCGCAAGAGGTGCGGGCTACGAGCAGTACTTC | CASARGAGYEQYF
NA | TRBJ1-5 | TRBV27 | TRBD1 | TGTGCCAGCAGCCTCGACAGGGCCTCCAATCAGCCCCAGCATTTT | CASSLDRASNQPQHF
NA | TRBJ2-1 | TRBV28 | NA | TGTGCCAGCACCCCTGGGAGATACTTCAATGAGCAGTTCTTC | CASTPGRYFNEQFF
NA | TRBJ2-7 | TRBV7-9 | NA | TGTGCCAGCAGCTCTTTAGGAGGGACGCGGAACTCCTACGAGCAGTACTTC | CASSSLGGTRNSYEQYF
NA | TRBJ1-6 | TRBV19 | NA | TGTGCCAGTAGTGCCGATACAGGGAGCTCCTATAATTCACCCCTCCACTTT | CASSADTGSSYNSPLHF
NA | TRBJ2-3 | TRBV6-4 | TRBD2 | TGTGCCAGCAGTGAGACTAGCGGGAGTCGCGGGGATACGCAGTATTTT | CASSETSGSRGDTQYF
NA | TRBJ2-2 | TRBV4-3 | NA | TGCACCAGTAGCCTATATCAGGGAAGCACCGGGGAGCTGTTTTTT | CTSSLYQGSTGELFF
NA | TRBJ2-5 | TRBV6-5 | TRBD2 | TGTGCCAGCAGTTGGGGGACTAGCGGAGAGACCCAGTACTTC | CASSWGTSGETQYF
NA | TRBJ1-2 | TRBV4-1 | NA | TGCGCCAGCAGCCAAGTGCCTCCAGGTATTGATGGCTACACCTTC | CASSQVPPGIDGYTF
NA | TRBJ1-1 | TRBV15 | NA | TGTGCCACCAGCCCACGATCACAGGGTACCTGGGCTTTCTTT | CATSPRSQGTWAFF
NA | TRBJ2-5 | TRBV7-2 | TRBD2 | TGTGCCAGCAGCCTCAGGGCGGGAGGGCTCACAGAGACCCAGTACTTC | CASSLRAGGLTETQYF
once | TRBJ2-2 | TRBV7-6 | NA | TGTGCCAGCATGGTTGGGGCGGCGAACACCGGGGAGCTGTTTTTT | CASMVGAANTGELFF
NA | TRBJ2-5 | TRBV5-1 | NA | TGCGCCAGCGGGAGAACGGGGGAGACCCAGTACTTC | CASGRTGETQYF
NA | TRBJ2-1 | TRBV11-2 | TRBD2 | TGTGCCAGCAGCCCCACTAGCGTTTCCGGCAATGAGCAGTTCTTC | CASSPTSVSGNEQFF
many | TRBJ2-7 | TRBV2 | TRBD1 | TGTGCCAGCAGTGAACAGGGGGCATCCTACGAGCAGTACTTC | CASSEQGASYEQYF
NA | TRBJ2-5 | TRBV18 | NA | TGTGCCAGCTCACCTGGGGCGACCATTGAGACCCAGTACTTC | CASSPGATIETQYF
NA | TRBJ2-3 | TRBV9 | TRBD2 | TGTGCCAGCAGCGTGGGTATAGCGGGAAGGAACGCAGATACGCAGTATTTT | CASSVGIAGRNADTQYF
NA | TRBJ2-1 | TRBV10-2 | TRBD1 | TGCGCCAGCAGTGAGCCCTCTAGGACAGGGAGTGATGAGCAGTTCTTC | CASSEPSRTGSDEQFF
once | TRBJ2-7 | TRBV4-2 | TRBD2 | TGTGCCAGCAGCGGGGGACTAGCGGGGGCCTACGAGCAGTACTTC | CASSGGLAGAYEQYF
NA | TRBJ2-7 | TRBV2 | NA | TGTGCCAGCAGTGCCGCGGCCTACGAGCAGTACTTC | CASSAAAYEQYF
NA | TRBJ2-2 | TRBV4-3 | TRBD2 | TGCGCCAGCAGCCAAGATTGGCTAGCGGGTTTGTTCGCGAACACCGGGGAGCTGTTTTTT | CASSQDWLAGLFANTGELFF
NA | TRBJ2-1 | TRBV6-5 | NA | TGTGCCAGCAGCCAGACTACCGGGACTCCCAATGAGCAGTTCTTC | CASSQTTGTPNEQFF
NA | TRBJ2-3 | TRBV18 | TRBD1 | TGTGCCAGCTCTCATTGGACAGGCTCCGCAGATACGCAGTATTTT | CASSHWTGSADTQYF
NA | TRBJ2-7 | TRBV25-1 | TRBD1 | TGTGCCAGCAGCGATGGGACAGGGGCTGGTGGGGAGCAGTACTTC | CASSDGTGAGGEQYF
NA | TRBJ1-4 | TRBV18 | NA | TGTGCCAGCTCACCACCGTATCCCGGGGACAACAATGAAAAACTGTTTTTT | CASSPPYPGDNNEKLFF
NA | TRBJ2-7 | TRBV27 | NA | TGTGCCAGCAGTTACACCTTCCGACCTAACCAGGGGTCCTACGAGCAGTACTTC | CASSYTFRPNQGSYEQYF
NA | TRBJ2-1 | TRBV7-8 | TRBD2 | TGTGCCAGCAGCTTAGAAGAGGGACTAGCGGAGAAGGCCGGTGAGCAGTTCTTC | CASSLEEGLAEKAGEQFF
NA | TRBJ2-7 | TRBV19 | TRBD2 | TGTGCCAGTAGTGCCCTCCCAACCGGGACTAGCCGGGGGGAGCAGTACTTC | CASSALPTGTSRGEQYF
NA | TRBJ2-4 | TRBV18 | NA | TGTGCCAGCTCAACAACACGGGGACTTCTAGCCAAAAACATTCAGTACTTC | CASSTTRGLLAKNIQYF
NA | TRBJ2-1 | TRBV13 | TRBD1 | TGTGCCAGCAGCTCCCGACAGGGGTCGGGTAATGAGCAGTTCTTC | CASSSRQGSGNEQFF
NA | TRBJ2-2 | TRBV10-3 | TRBD1 | TGTGCCATCAGTACAGGGGATCTAAACTTCGGCGGGGAGCTGTTTTTT | CAISTGDLNFGGELFF
NA | TRBJ1-2 | TRBV19 | TRBD1 | TGTGCCAGTAGTAGCAGGGGGAGCATCTATGGCTACACCTTC | CASSSRGSIYGYTF
NA | TRBJ2-7 | TRBV27 | NA | TGTGCCAGCAGTTTATGGCAGGTAGAGGGAGAGCAGTACTTC | CASSLWQVEGEQYF
once | TRBJ2-2 | TRBV7-3 | TRBD1 | TGTGCCAGCAGCCCAACCGGGACAGGGAGGACCGGGGAGCTGTTTTTT | CASSPTGTGRTGELFF
NA | TRBJ1-1 | TRBV30 | NA | TGTGCCTGGAGTGTCCCTACAGGGATTGAAGCTTTCTTT | CAWSVPTGIEAFF
NA | TRBJ1-2 | TRBV19 | NA | TGTGCCAGTAGTATTGTGGCCAGCTATGGCTACACCTTC | CASSIVASYGYTF
NA | TRBJ2-1 | TRBV5-1 | TRBD2 | TGCGCCAGCAGCTCCTACGGAACTGGACTAGCGGGATTTAAGAGCTCCTACAATGAGCAGTTCTTC | CASSSYGTGLAGFKSSYNEQFF
once | TRBJ1-1 | TRBV7-2 | TRBD1 | TGTGCCAGCAGCTTAGACGGGCGGGGACAGGGAGCTTTCTTT | CASSLDGRGQGAFF
NA | TRBJ1-2 | TRBV6-5 | TRBD1 | TGTGCCAGCAGCGAGTGGAACAGGGGGCATGGCTACACCTTC | CASSEWNRGHGYTF